The 14 T cell receptor beta chains given below trace back to one sample, sequenced in a study of neurological immune-mediated disorders (dated by TCRdb to between 2018 and 2021). Library method: 5' RACE. Sequencer: Illumina HiSeq 2500. TCRdb reworked the public reads: Q25 trimming with fastp, MiXCR clone assembly, productive beta chains retained. Each entry merges the rows of one CDR3 protein and shows their most common DNA and genes. The table for this sample lists tens of thousands of distinct CDR3 sequences; 10% to 15% of them were counted only once. The ten largest clones represent about 2.5% of the sample. In light of the paper, this sample's time point label describes: longitudinal time-point 2. Sequencing was done on a sample of PBMCs. The receptor set was obtained from a woman between 40 and 50 years old in good health.

This clonotype was recorded many times. The chain links TRBV6-1 to TRBJ2-3; weak D call: TRBD1 (5 bases). Trimming shortened V by 6 bases and J by 0 bases, and 13 bases separated the two germline ends. The CDR3 runs 15 residues. CDR1 and CDR2 (germline): MNHNS, SASEGT. The CDR3 region has the DNA TGTGCCAGCAGCAGCAGGGAACCAAGCACAGATACGCAGTATTTT. Translation: CASSSREPSTDTQYF.

This clonotype occurred many times. The chain uses TRBV7-2 and TRBJ2-6; D might be TRBD2 (5 bases). CDR3 size: 18 residues. Trimming pared 0 bases from V and 0 bases from J, leaving 12 bases between. Germline-derived CDR1 and CDR2 are SGHTA and FQGNSA. As DNA, the CDR3 is TGTGCCAGCAGCTTAGCACTACTAGGAAGCTCTGGGGCCAACGTCCTGACTTTC. It codes for CASSLALLGSSGANVLTF.

This chain connects TRBV12-3 or TRBV12-4 to TRBJ2-3; D is possibly TRBD1 (6 bases). V gave up 3 bases and J gave up 6 bases, with 19 bases separating them. CDR3 size: 16 residues. CDR3 sequence: CASSLTSGQTNDTQYF. The DNA of the CDR3 is TGTGCCAGCAGTTTGACTTCTGGACAGACCAATGATACGCAGTATTTT.

This clonotype showed up many times. The V call is TRBV25-1, the J call TRBJ1-4; 10 bases align to TRBD1. V was pared by 2 bases and J by 8 bases, with 2 bases of the junction left unmatched. The CDR3 length is 14 residues. Per germline, CDR1 MGHDK and CDR2 SYGVNS. CDR3 sequence reads: CASSERQGAEKLFF. Here the CDR3 DNA reads TGTGCCAGCAGTGAAAGACAGGGGGCGGAAAAACTGTTTTTT.

This clonotype came up many times. CDR3 DNA sequence: TGTGCCAGCAGAAAGGGGGCAACGGACACTGAAGCTTTCTTT. Amino acids: CASRKGATDTEAFF. The chain couples TRBV6-6 to TRBJ1-1; 7 positions match TRBD1. The germline gives CDR1 MNHNY, CDR2 SVGAGI (reference sequence). The CDR3 spans 14 residues. V lost 6 bases, J lost 3 bases, and 7 bases stayed unmatched.

V gene TRBV29-1 combines with J gene TRBJ2-7, with 9 bases identical to TRBD2. The CDR3 loop spans 13 amino acids. Trimming at V came to 4 bases and at J to 0 bases, leaving 1 base not matched to a gene. Per germline, CDR1 SQVTM and CDR2 ANQGSEA. The CDR3 here is CSVGSGSSYEQYF. The CDR3 DNA follows: TGCAGCGTTGGTAGCGGGAGCTCCTACGAGCAGTACTTC.

This clonotype showed up many times. The chain links TRBV5-1 to TRBJ2-1; 11 positions match TRBD2. J gave up 7 bases and V 3 bases, and 9 bases lay outside the gene matches. Germline lookup yields CDR1 SGHRS and CDR2 YFSETQ. The length of the CDR3 is 16 residues. CDR3 bases: TGCGCCAGCAGCTCGATTAGCGGGGGGGCTTGTAATGAGCAGTTCTTC. It codes for CASSSISGGACNEQFF.

This clonotype has ten or more counts. CDR3 sequence (DNA): TGTGCCAGCAGCTTAGCCGGGCGGGTGGGTAACACAGATACGCAGTATTTT. Its translation is CASSLAGRVGNTDTQYF. The chain employs TRBV7-2 and TRBJ2-3; D perhaps matches TRBD2 (5 bases). V shed 0 bases and J shed 2 bases, with 15 bases lying between them. CDR3 length equals 17 residues. The V gene's germline CDR1 is SGHTA and CDR2 FQGNSA.

This clonotype was seen repeatedly, ten times or more. V gene TRBV6-2 or TRBV6-3 combines with J gene TRBJ1-1; 9 nucleotides align to TRBD1. This CDR3 is 15 amino acids long. The trim removed 4 bases at V and 4 bases at J, leaving 7 bases unmatched. The germline V gene has CDR1 MNHEY and CDR2 SVGEGT. In DNA form, the CDR3 reads TGTGCCAGCAGTTCCCCTGGACAGGGGTCCACTGAAGCTTTCTTT. Translating gives CASSSPGQGSTEAFF.

This clonotype occurred many times. The rearrangement links TRBV30 to TRBJ2-3; 9 positions agree with TRBD2. V lost 1 base and J lost 9; bases outside the gene matches: 2. Germline CDR1 is GTSNPN and CDR2 is SVGIG (reference sequence). The length of the CDR3 is 12 residues. CDR3 nucleotides: TGTGCCTGGAGTGGTAGCGGGGGAACGCAGTATTTT. Amino acids: CAWSGSGGTQYF.

This clonotype was detected many times. The chain carries TRBV7-9 and TRBJ1-6; D possibly corresponds to TRBD1 (5 bases). The CDR3 loop spans 15 amino acids. CDR1 SEHNR and CDR2 FQNEAQ come from the germline V gene (reference sequence). Between the trimmed V and J ends, which lost 5 bases and 9 bases, there was a span of 17 bases. CDR3 sequence (DNA): TGTGCCAGCAGCCCCGGCCAGGGTGTGGCTTCACCCCTCCACTTT. Amino acid sequence: CASSPGQGVASPLHF.

Concerning this clonotype: A junction boundary mismatches the germline segment, possibly from a read error. V usage is TRBV20-1 and J usage is TRBJ2-3, with 8 bases aligning to TRBD2. Germline assignment: CDR1 DFQATT and CDR2 SNEGSKA (reference sequence). This CDR3 region has 12 residues. CDR3 protein: CSARDRTSGLLF. The CDR3, as DNA: TGCAGTGCTAGAGATAGAACTAGCGGACTTCTCTTT.

This clonotype has a count of ten or more. The chain uses TRBV5-1 and TRBJ1-5; 9 bases are a match to TRBD1. From germline, CDR1 is SGHRS and CDR2 YFSETQ. The CDR3 consists of 17 residues. J was trimmed by 1 base and V by 7 bases; bases with no gene match: 12. CDR3 in DNA: TGCGCCAGCCCGGTGCTGACAGGGGGTAAAAGCAATCAGCCCCAGCATTTT. Protein: CASPVLTGGKSNQPQHF.

The chain is built from TRBV4-3 and TRBJ1-2; D gene uncertain. The V and J ends lost 6 bases and 3 bases respectively, with 17 bases between them. This CDR3 region has 15 residues. Germline lookup yields CDR1 LGHNA and CDR2 YSLEER. CDR3 loop: CASRAGLVDDYGYTF. The DNA for the CDR3 is TGCGCCAGCAGGGCCGGGCTCGTGGATGACTATGGCTACACCTTC.